These 31 T cell receptor beta chains share one sample of origin, sequenced in a study of cytomegalovirus exposure and HLA in healthy donors. With 60 Vbeta and 13 Jbeta primers, the PCR was carried out. Measured with immunoSEQ multiplex PCR; TCRdb has only the in-frame clones, and not every one. The sample contains more than 110,000 clones, roughly 80% of which appear only once. The specimen sequenced was PBMCs. Receptors originate from a female donor in good health and CMV-seronegative.

The V and J genes are TRBV28 and TRBJ2-7; D perhaps matches TRBD1 (5 bases). This CDR3 has 15 residues. Germline lookup yields CDR1 MDHEN and CDR2 SYDVKM. The V gene lost 4 bases and the J gene lost 0 bases, with 13 bases spanning the gap. The CDR3 DNA reads TGTGCCAGCAGTTCTCAGGGCTTACCCTCCTACGAGCAGTACTTC. It translates to CASSSQGLPSYEQYF.

This chain uses TRBV27 with TRBJ1-2, with a weak D call TRBD1 (5 bases). CDR1 MNHEY and CDR2 SMNVEV come from the germline V gene (reference sequence). CDR3 length equals 13 residues. Between the trimmed V and J ends, which lost 4 bases and 4 bases, there was a span of 10 bases. Written as DNA, the CDR3 is TGTGCCAGCAGTTCTCAGGGATTCTATGGCTACACCTTC. Protein: CASSSQGFYGYTF.

The count of this clone is one. The V call is TRBV29-1, the J call TRBJ2-7; 7 bases match TRBD2. J was trimmed by 0 bases and V by 5 bases; bases with no gene match: 10. The CDR3 is made up of 15 amino acids. Per germline, CDR1 SQVTM and CDR2 ANQGSEA. CDR3 residues: CSVYPGGHNSYEQYF. The CDR3 region has the DNA TGCAGCGTTTACCCGGGAGGCCATAACTCCTACGAGCAGTACTTC.

The rearrangement links TRBV14 to TRBJ2-1; D is uncertain. Germline-derived CDR1 and CDR2 are SGHDN and FVKESK. The CDR3 has 13 amino acids. V gave up 3 bases and J gave up 4 bases, with 7 bases separating them. The CDR3 DNA follows: TGTGCCAGCAGCCAGGGCCCGTACAATGAGCAGTTCTTC. This sequence encodes CASSQGPYNEQFF.

The genes are TRBV7-8 and TRBJ2-7, with D tentatively TRBD2 (6 bases). V lost 0 bases to trimming and J lost 4 bases, with 10 bases between them. Germline CDR1 reads SGHVS; CDR2 reads FQNEAQ. The CDR3 is made up of 14 amino acids. DNA of the CDR3: TGTGCCAGCAGCTTAGCAGCGGGTCTGTACGAGCAGTACTTC. This translates into CASSLAAGLYEQYF.

V is TRBV5-6 and J is TRBJ1-6; D unresolved. CDR1 is SGHDT, CDR2 YYEEEE, per germline. With 0 bases removed from V and 7 bases from J, the gap between germline ends came to 8 bases. The CDR3 is made up of 14 amino acids. The CDR3 DNA is TGTGCCAGCAGCTTGGAGCGGTCCAATTCACCCCTCCACTTT. Protein sequence: CASSLERSNSPLHF. Full variable domain (missing parts from reference TRBV5-6 and TRBJ1-6): DAGVTQSPTHLIKTRGQQVTLRCSPKSGHDTVSWYQQALGQGPQFIFQYYEEEERQRGNFPDRFSGHQFPNYSSELNVNALLLGDSALYLCASSLERSNSPLHFGNGTRLTVT.

The chain combines TRBV7-2 with TRBJ2-3; 8 nucleotides agree with TRBD1. CDR1 is SGHTA and CDR2 is FQGNSA in the germline V gene. With V trimmed by 5 bases and J by 1 base, 5 bases remained unmatched. The CDR3 runs to 15 residues. The CDR3 DNA follows: TGTGCCAGCAGCCCCGGGACAGGCCGCACAGATACGCAGTATTTT. This codes for CASSPGTGRTDTQYF.

This clone was seen just once. The J gene is TRBJ1-2, the V gene TRBV5-4, with TRBD1 matching 7 bases. Trimming took 1 base from V and 2 from J; bases not matched to a gene: 5. The length of the CDR3 is 15 residues. Germline assignment: CDR1 SGHNT and CDR2 YYREEE (reference sequence). CDR3 DNA: TGTGCCAGCAGCTTGAGGACAGGACTAAACTATGGCTACACCTTC. It codes for CASSLRTGLNYGYTF.

The CDR3 region has the DNA TGTGCCAGCAGCTTATGGGGGGGTAATTCACCCCTCCACTTT. This translates into CASSLWGGNSPLHF. The gene calls are TRBV7-2 and TRBJ1-6, with D maybe TRBD1 (5 bases). The germline V gene has CDR1 SGHTA and CDR2 FQGNSA. V shed 2 bases and J shed 6 bases, with 8 bases lying between them. This CDR3 spans 14 amino acids.

This sequence joins TRBV4-1 and TRBJ2-7; a possible D gene is TRBD2 (7 bases). The V and J ends lost 5 bases and 6 bases respectively, with 20 bases between them. In germline, CDR1 is MGHRA, CDR2 YSYEKL. The length of the CDR3 is 15 residues. In DNA form, the CDR3 reads TGCGCCAGCAGCGGGGGGGATGGGGGCCGCTCCGAGCAGTACTTC. Translation: CASSGGDGGRSEQYF.

DNA of the CDR3: TGTGCCTGGAGTCGACAGGGGCTTGACTATGGCTACACCTTC. Translation: CAWSRQGLDYGYTF. The rearrangement joins TRBV30 to TRBJ1-2, with TRBD1 matching over 8 bases. Germline V gene lookup returns CDR1 GTSNPN and CDR2 SVGIG (reference sequence). This CDR3 comprises 14 residues. V trimming: 2 bases; J trimming: 3 bases; junction bases outside the gene matches: 5.

The J gene is TRBJ2-7, the V gene TRBV27; D might be TRBD1 (6 bases). The CDR3 sequence is 12 residues long. The V and J ends lost 4 bases and 3 bases respectively, with 7 bases between them. CDR1 is MNHEY, CDR2 SMNVEV, per germline (reference sequence). The CDR3 loop is CASSSTGYEQYF. The CDR3 DNA reads as TGTGCCAGCAGTTCGACAGGCTACGAGCAGTACTTC.

The chain carries TRBV7-9 and TRBJ2-3; TRBD2 matches 13 bases. Unmatched junction bases numbered 1, after V lost 1 base and J lost 3 bases. The V gene's germline CDR1 is SEHNR and CDR2 FQNEAQ (reference sequence). The CDR3 sequence is 16 residues long. In nucleotides, the CDR3 is TGTGCCAGCAGCTTAGGACTAGCGGGGGGAACAGATACGCAGTATTTT. Translated: CASSLGLAGGTDTQYF.

The genes are TRBV30 and TRBJ2-3, with D possibly matching TRBD2 (6 bases). Germline-derived CDR1 and CDR2 are GTSNPN and SVGIG (reference sequence). V gave up 0 bases and J gave up 4 bases, with 11 bases separating them. The CDR3 totals 14 residues. The CDR3 DNA sequence: TGTGCCTGGAGTGTAGGTGGGGGGTCAGATACGCAGTATTTT. As protein: CAWSVGGGSDTQYF.

The rearrangement uses TRBV13 and TRBJ2-3, with 12 nucleotides matching TRBD1. The germline CDR1 and CDR2 sequences are PRHDT and FYEKMQ (reference sequence). Trimming at V came to 1 base and at J to 2 bases, leaving 4 bases not matched to a gene. This CDR3 comprises 17 residues. The chain's CDR3 is CASSLEGTGGPTDTQYF. CDR3 nucleotide sequence: TGTGCCAGCAGCTTAGAGGGGACAGGGGGCCCCACAGATACGCAGTATTTT.

This chain links TRBV5-1 with TRBJ2-7; tentatively, D is TRBD1 (6 bases). CDR3 length: 12 amino acids. Germline V CDR1 and CDR2: SGHRS, YFSETQ. Trimming removed 1 base from V and 5 bases from J, with 7 bases in between. CDR3 sequence (DNA): TGCGCCAGCAGCTTGACAGGGAACGAGCAGTACTTC. This codes for CASSLTGNEQYF.

This clone was recorded a few times. V usage is TRBV7-2 and J usage is TRBJ1-2; 8 positions agree with TRBD1. The J segment lost 6 bases and the V segment lost 4 bases, leaving 4 bases of the junction unmatched. The CDR3 length is 13 residues. Per the germline V gene, CDR1 is SGHTA and CDR2 is FQGNSA. The CDR3 sequence: CASSYDRGDGYTF. The CDR3 DNA sequence: TGTGCCAGCAGCTATGACAGGGGAGATGGCTACACCTTC. Full variable domain (remainder filled in from reference TRBV7-2 and TRBJ1-2): GAGVSQSPSNKVTEKGKDVELRCDPISGHTALYWYRQSLGQGLEFLIYFQGNSAPDKSGLPSDRFSAERTGGSVSTLTIQRTQQEDSAVYLCASSYDRGDGYTFGSGTRLTVV.

The V call is TRBV9, the J call TRBJ2-2, with TRBD2 identical over 7 bases. The CDR3 extends over 16 amino acids. Trimming took 0 bases from V and 3 from J; bases not matched to a gene: 5. CDR1 is SGDLS and CDR2 is YYNGEE in the germline V gene. CDR3 nucleotides: TGTGCCAGCAGCGTAGTGGCTAGCGGATACACCGGGGAGCTGTTTTTT. This gives the protein CASSVVASGYTGELFF.

This chain links TRBV11-2 with TRBJ1-1, with a possible D match to TRBD1 (5 bases). With 7 bases removed from V and 2 bases from J, the gap between germline ends came to 14 bases. CDR1 and CDR2 (germline): SGHAT, FQNNGV. The CDR3 totals 14 residues. The CDR3 loop reads CASTLGGDNTEAFF. The CDR3 region has the DNA TGTGCCAGCACCTTGGGAGGGGATAACACTGAAGCTTTCTTT.

This sequence joins TRBV5-1 and TRBJ1-6; TRBD1 agrees at 9 bases. The CDR3 length is 16 residues. Germline CDR1 reads SGHRS; CDR2 reads YFSETQ. V shed 1 base, J shed 7 bases, and the junction held 6 bases outside the gene matches. The CDR3 spells CASSLFRGQGNSPLHF. CDR3 DNA sequence: TGCGCCAGCAGCTTGTTTAGGGGACAGGGAAATTCACCCCTCCACTTT.

The gene calls are TRBV5-6 and TRBJ2-7; TRBD2 matches at 8 bases. There are 13 residues in the CDR3. The J segment lost 7 bases and the V segment lost 4 bases, leaving 7 bases of the junction unmatched. CDR1 SGHDT and CDR2 YYEEEE come from the germline V gene. The CDR3 loop is CASSRAGVLEQYF. In nucleotides, the CDR3 is TGTGCCAGCAGCAGAGCGGGAGTGCTGGAGCAGTACTTC.

The count of this clone is one. CDR3 bases: TGTGCCAGCAGCTTAGAACAGGCGATCTATGAGCAGTACTTC. Amino acid sequence: CASSLEQAIYEQYF. The V call is TRBV13, the J call TRBJ2-7, with a possible D match to TRBD1 (5 bases). V gave up 1 base and J gave up 7 bases, with 14 bases separating them. CDR3 length: 14 amino acids. Germline V gives CDR1 PRHDT, CDR2 FYEKMQ (reference sequence). The full variable domain, completed using reference TRBV13 and TRBJ2-7, is AAGVIQSPRHLIKEKRETATLKCYPIPRHDTVYWYQQGPGQDPQFLISFYEKMQSDKGSIPDRFSAQQFSDYHSELNMSSLELGDSALYFCASSLEQAIYEQYFGPGTRLTVT.

In its sample, this clone was seen a few times. The chain employs TRBV28 and TRBJ2-1; D is perhaps TRBD2 (6 bases). The V gene's germline CDR1 is MDHEN and CDR2 SYDVKM. The V and J ends lost 5 bases and 9 bases respectively, with 17 bases between them. The CDR3 is 14 residues long. The CDR3 DNA reads as TGTGCCAGCAGTCTGGTACGGGAGCCAGGTGAGCAGTTCTTC. This translates into CASSLVREPGEQFF.

V usage is TRBV9 and J usage is TRBJ2-2; the D gene is possibly TRBD1 (6 bases). The CDR3 has 14 amino acids. V was clipped by 6 bases and J by 3 bases, with 12 bases between them. Germline CDR1 SGDLS, CDR2 YYNGEE. As DNA, the CDR3 is TGTGCCAGCACCGACAGGACCCACACCGGGGAGCTGTTTTTT. It is translated as CASTDRTHTGELFF.

The genes are TRBV10-3 and TRBJ1-1; maybe TRBD1 (6 bases). CDR3 length: 18 residues. Trimming shortened V by 6 bases and J by 1 base, and 24 bases separated the two germline ends. The germline CDR1 and CDR2 sequences are ENHRY and SYGVKD. The CDR3 coding sequence is TGTGCCATCAGGACAACCACCGGCTATGGACAGAGGAACACTGAAGCTTTCTTT. Translating it yields CAIRTTTGYGQRNTEAFF.

The V and J genes are TRBV15 and TRBJ2-7; tentatively, D is TRBD1 (6 bases). This CDR3 region has 14 residues. V was cut by 0 bases and J by 7 bases, with 13 bases left in between. CDR1 is LNHNV and CDR2 is YYDKDF in the germline V gene (reference sequence). The chain's CDR3 is CATSRELTGMEQYF. The CDR3, as DNA: TGTGCCACCAGCAGAGAACTTACAGGGATGGAGCAGTACTTC.

This chain links TRBV4-3 with TRBJ2-7; 12 nucleotides match TRBD2. The CDR3 extends over 20 amino acids. With V trimmed by 4 bases and J by 6 bases, 22 bases remained unmatched. The germline V gene encodes CDR1 LGHNA and CDR2 YSLEER. CDR3 in amino acids: CASSRRRQTRGLAGPFEQYF. CDR3 DNA: TGCGCCAGCAGCCGCAGGCGACAGACCCGTGGACTAGCGGGACCTTTCGAGCAGTACTTC.

The CDR3 here is CSVGGDGYEQYF. In DNA, the CDR3 is TGCAGCGTTGGGGGGGATGGCTACGAGCAGTACTTC. The V call is TRBV29-1, the J call TRBJ2-7, with D perhaps TRBD2 (6 bases). The germline V gene encodes CDR1 SQVTM and CDR2 ANQGSEA. The CDR3 is 12 residues long. Deletions cut 4 bases from V and 3 bases from J, with 10 bases between.

This sequence joins TRBV7-8 and TRBJ1-2; D is possibly TRBD1 (6 bases). Trimming stripped 3 bases from V and 11 bases from J, with 19 bases between. This CDR3 is built from 14 residues. CDR1 SGHVS and CDR2 FQNEAQ come from the germline V gene. The chain's CDR3 is CASSFSGTTRGYTF. The CDR3 bases are TGTGCCAGCAGCTTCTCCGGGACCACTAGGGGGTACACCTTC.

The rearrangement uses TRBV10-3 and TRBJ2-1; TRBD2 might be the D (6 bases). Trimming took off 11 bases at V and 7 bases at J, with 24 bases between the two ends. The germline V gene has CDR1 ENHRY and CDR2 SYGVKD. The CDR3 totals 15 residues. This CDR3 is CAATGLGEDRNEQFF. For the CDR3, the DNA is TGTGCCGCCACGGGTTTGGGGGAGGATCGAAATGAGCAGTTCTTC.

This clone was detected only a few times. V and J are TRBV5-4 and TRBJ2-1; 7 positions agree with TRBD2. CDR1 SGHNT and CDR2 YYREEE come from the germline V gene (reference sequence). CDR3 length equals 15 residues. The V segment lost 0 bases and the J segment 4 bases; nucleotides outside the gene matches: 4. CDR3 nucleotides: TGTGCCAGCAGCTTGGTCGGGCGGGGGTACAATGAGCAGTTCTTC. It is translated as CASSLVGRGYNEQFF.